Detailed here is one T cell receptor (beta chain). The V gene end was trimmed by 6 bases and the J gene end by 3 bases; junction bases not matched to a gene: 7. Germline CDR1 reads SNHLY; CDR2 reads FYNNEI. The CDR3 is 14 amino acids. This sample is drawn from a study of blood T cell repertoires in COVID-19. The overall study: Samples taken during acute and convalescent COVID-19 were collected in the United States, Italy and Spain.

Original processing notes: Amplifying reference gene primers gave estimates of nucleated cell counts. Sequencing was performed with immunoSEQ multiplex PCR; in TCRdb, only in-frame clones are kept and a portion is missing. The V and J calls and clone size come from that table; D and trimming were worked out from the DNA. The sample lists about 52,000 clones, about 82% occurring once. This clonotype was obtained from a woman of 80 years or more with acute or convalescent COVID-19. This sequence joins TRBV2 and TRBJ1-2; 7 bases agree with TRBD1. Sequencing was carried out using peripheral blood. The DNA for the CDR3 is TGTGCCAGCAGGCAGGGGGTTTCCCACTATGGCTACACCTTC. The encoded protein is CASRQGVSHYGYTF.